One sample yielded the 13 T cell receptor beta chains listed below, sequenced in a study of T-cell reconstitution after alpha-beta-depleted transplantation in children listed by TCRdb under 2016. Library construction relied on PCR. Reads for this sample came from an Illumina HiSeq 2500. Molecular barcoding was employed in the preparation of TCR libraries, with unique molecular identifiers being used to normalize TCRbeta repertoire quantification. TCRdb reworked the public reads: Q25 trimming with fastp, MiXCR clone assembly, productive beta chains retained. Entries that share a CDR3 protein sequence are merged under the most common genes and DNA. This sample has about 610,000 distinct CDR3 sequences in its table, and under 12% of those were observed once. The ten biggest clones cover about 4.2% of the sample. The sample in question was PBMCs from the stem cell graft donor, obtained from the stem cell graft. The receptor set was obtained from a human donor who donated a stem cell graft to a child with acute myeloid leukemia.

This clonotype was seen a handful of times. J is TRBJ2-7 and V is TRBV7-6, with 11 bases aligning to TRBD1. CDR1 and CDR2 (germline): SGHVS, FNYEAQ. CDR3 length: 17 residues. Losses at the gene ends were 1 base for V and 4 bases for J; bases not matched to a gene: 9. This chain's CDR3 is CASSLGWTGTGGYEQYF. The CDR3 DNA follows: TGTGCCAGCAGCTTAGGGTGGACCGGGACAGGGGGTTACGAGCAGTACTTC.

In this sample, this clonotype turned up a few times. The chain links TRBV2 to TRBJ2-3; possible D gene TRBD1, 5 bases. The ends were cut back, 11 bases at V and 2 bases at J, with 20 bases in the middle. The germline V gene encodes CDR1 SNHLY and CDR2 FYNNEI. CDR3 length equals 15 residues. CDR3 amino acids: CAGAETQVYTDTQYF. The CDR3, as DNA: TGTGCCGGGGCCGAGACCCAGGTTTACACAGATACGCAGTATTTT.

A few counts support this clonotype. The V and J genes are TRBV29-1 and TRBJ2-5; 13 nucleotides match TRBD2. Trimming at V came to 7 bases and at J to 8 bases, leaving 4 bases not matched to a gene. The CDR3 runs 12 residues. Germline lookup yields CDR1 SQVTM and CDR2 ANQGSEA. The CDR3, as DNA: TGCAGCGCCCGGGGACTAGCGGGAACCCAGTACTTC. It translates to CSARGLAGTQYF.

The chain has TRBV23-1 and TRBJ2-3; 13 bases are a match to TRBD2. TRBV23-1 is assigned to the ORF class and has an uncertain function. V lost 0 bases and J lost 4; bases outside the gene matches: 4. CDR3 length: 17 residues. The CDR3 sequence: CASSQSPGLAGSDTQYF. The CDR3 nucleotides are TGCGCCAGCAGTCAATCACCGGGACTAGCGGGATCAGATACGCAGTATTTT.

This clonotype was seen many times. The V call is TRBV20-1, the J call TRBJ2-3, with D tentatively TRBD2 (5 bases). CDR1 DFQATT and CDR2 SNEGSKA come from the germline V gene (reference sequence). The CDR3 is 14 amino acids. V lost 6 bases and J lost 3, with 16 bases in between. The CDR3 spells CSAPGSDMTDTQYF. CDR3 bases: TGCAGTGCCCCGGGGAGTGACATGACAGATACGCAGTATTTT.

This clonotype was counted ten times or more. This chain connects TRBV20-1 to TRBJ1-1; 7 bases are shared with TRBD1. V was clipped by 6 bases and J by 5 bases; unmatched bases: 6. The CDR3 contains 12 residues. Germline values: CDR1 DFQATT, CDR2 SNEGSKA (reference sequence). The CDR3 region is CSATGRGTEAFF. CDR3 in DNA: TGCAGTGCCACCGGCAGGGGGACTGAAGCTTTCTTT.

The chain couples TRBV29-1 to TRBJ2-7; no firm D call. Trimming left V 4 bases short and J 6 bases short, with 13 bases between. CDR3 length: 12 amino acids. CDR1 and CDR2 from the germline V gene are SQVTM and ANQGSEA. DNA of the CDR3: TGCAGCGTTGGCCGCCGGGTAGGCGAGCAGTACTTC. Translating gives CSVGRRVGEQYF.

This clonotype showed up just a few times. The chain has TRBV12-1 and TRBJ2-7; TRBD1, as called in the table, went unchecked against the DNA. TRBV12-1 is classified as a pseudogene. This CDR3 has 15 amino acids. As DNA, the CDR3 is TGTGCCAGCAGCTGCCGGCGGACAGGGAACAACGAGCAGTACTTC. Translating gives CASSCRRTGNNEQYF.

A few counts support this clonotype. The chain links TRBV28 to TRBJ2-7; 10 bases map to TRBD1. Germline V lookup: CDR1 MDHEN, CDR2 SYDVKM. The CDR3 totals 14 residues. V lost 6 bases and J lost 6; bases outside the gene matches: 8. CDR3 sequence reads: CASRTGTGAGEQYF. As DNA, the CDR3 is TGTGCCAGCAGGACCGGGACAGGGGCTGGCGAGCAGTACTTC.

There are many counts of this clonotype. The genes are TRBV29-1 and TRBJ2-7; no clear D. Per germline, CDR1 SQVTM and CDR2 ANQGSEA. V was shortened by 2 bases and J by 2 bases, with 13 bases between the two germline ends. The CDR3 totals 14 residues. The CDR3 bases are TGCAGCGTTGAAAACAGAGGTAGGGCCTACGAGCAGTACTTC. It encodes CSVENRGRAYEQYF.

The chain employs TRBV11-2 and TRBJ2-2; 7 bases are a match to TRBD1. In germline, CDR1 is SGHAT, CDR2 FQNNGV. V lost 5 bases to trimming and J lost 6 bases; unmatched junction nucleotides: 6. CDR3 length: 14 residues. The CDR3 here is CASSHGQVAGELFF. CDR3 bases: TGTGCCAGCAGCCACGGACAGGTCGCCGGGGAGCTGTTTTTT.

This clonotype came up a few times. This rearrangement joins TRBV29-1 to TRBJ2-7, with 8 bases matching TRBD2. J gave up 2 bases and V 7 bases, and 7 bases lay outside the gene matches. The CDR3 sequence is 13 residues long. Germline CDR1 reads SQVTM; CDR2 reads ANQGSEA. CDR3 sequence: CSGISGTTYEQYF. The DNA of the CDR3 is TGCAGCGGGATTAGCGGGACGACCTACGAGCAGTACTTC.

The gene calls are TRBV20-1 and TRBJ1-1; D uncertain. V was shortened by 6 bases and J by 5 bases, with 10 bases between the two germline ends. CDR3 length: 11 amino acids. Germline CDR1 and CDR2: DFQATT and SNEGSKA (reference sequence). The CDR3 DNA reads TGCAGTGCCCGGGAAAAGACTGAAGCTTTCTTT. The encoded protein is CSAREKTEAFF.